A selection of T cell receptor beta chains follows, all from one sample in a study of radiation and T cells in renal cell carcinoma. Measured with immunoSEQ multiplex PCR; TCRdb has only the in-frame clones, and not every one. This table holds 50,000 to 65,000 clones, more than 60% found once. The material sequenced was blood, taken from a patient whose treatment included radiotherapy and nephrectomy. The receptors here all came from a man aged 55 to 70 with renal cell carcinoma. The CDR3 runs from the conserved cysteine through the conserved F or W. The D gene is left open where the match is weak. Rows give clone size only sometimes, using once, few, many, or a class for an expanded clone.

D gene	J gene	V gene	clone size	CDR3 protein	CDR3 DNA
.	TRBJ2-7	TRBV5-6	few	CASSLAPGDYEQYF	TGTGCCAGCAGCTTGGCCCCAGGGGACTACGAGCAGTACTTC
.	TRBJ2-3	TRBV11-3	.	CASSSNPSTDTQYF	TGTGCCAGCAGCTCCAATCCTAGCACAGATACGCAGTATTTT
.	TRBJ2-7	TRBV2	.	CASSAYSYEQYF	TGTGCCAGCAGTGCCTATTCCTACGAGCAGTACTTC
.	TRBJ1-4	TRBV15	.	CATSGDVRTQVATNEKLFF	TGTGCCACCAGCGGGGACGTTCGGACGCAAGTTGCAACTAATGAAAAACTGTTTTTT
.	TRBJ1-5	TRBV7-2	.	CASSLATGSNQPQHF	TGTGCCAGCAGCTTAGCGACGGGGAGCAATCAGCCCCAGCATTTT
.	TRBJ2-3	TRBV2	.	CASSGNLDRVTDTQYF	TGTGCCAGCAGTGGGAACCTAGATAGGGTCACAGATACGCAGTATTTT
.	TRBJ2-1	TRBV6-6	once	CASSKPEGNNEQFF	TGTGCCAGCAGTAAACCGGAAGGGAACAATGAGCAGTTCTTC
.	TRBJ2-1	TRBV30	.	CAWSRSRGNEQFF	TGTGCCTGGAGCCGGAGTCGTGGGAATGAGCAGTTCTTC
.	TRBJ1-2	TRBV19	.	CASSQIGLGVRWGYTF	TGTGCCAGTAGTCAAATTGGACTGGGGGTGAGATGGGGCTACACCTTC
.	TRBJ2-3	TRBV6-1	.	CASSERALAVSTDTQYF	TGTGCCAGCAGTGAAAGGGCCTTAGCGGTTAGCACAGATACGCAGTATTTT
.	TRBJ1-1	TRBV6-1	.	CASSEGGNTEAFF	TGTGCCAGCAGTGAAGGTGGGAACACTGAAGCTTTCTTT
TRBD1	TRBJ2-4	TRBV2	.	CASSVGTPTGVTKNIQYF	TGTGCCAGCAGTGTAGGGACCCCCACAGGGGTAACCAAAAACATTCAGTACTTC
TRBD1	TRBJ1-1	TRBV29-1	few	CSVGDRELAFF	TGCAGCGTTGGAGACAGGGAGTTAGCTTTCTTT
.	TRBJ2-1	TRBV7-2	.	CASSLLDGNEQFF	TGTGCCAGCAGCTTACTCGACGGGAATGAGCAGTTCTTC
.	TRBJ2-1	TRBV7-5	.	CNKPTRVSYNEQFF	TGTAATAAACCAACTAGGGTGTCCTACAATGAGCAGTTCTTC
TRBD2	TRBJ2-5	TRBV9	.	CASSAGTSQETQYF	TGTGCCAGCAGCGCCGGGACTAGCCAAGAGACCCAGTACTTC
TRBD2	TRBJ2-1	TRBV5-6	.	CASSSTDSGITNEQFF	TGTGCCAGCAGCTCCACGGATAGCGGGATCACCAATGAGCAGTTCTTC
.	TRBJ1-5	TRBV5-1	.	CASSTFPGESQPQHF	TGCGCCAGCAGCACCTTTCCAGGGGAGAGTCAGCCCCAGCATTTT
.	TRBJ1-4	TRBV28	.	CASSLSEKLFF	TGTGCCAGCAGTTTGAGTGAAAAACTGTTTTTT
TRBD2	TRBJ2-2	TRBV7-8	.	CASSRLAGAGGELFF	TGTGCCAGCAGCCGACTAGCGGGGGCGGGCGGGGAGCTGTTTTTT
TRBD2	TRBJ2-7	TRBV7-9	once	CASSTRPGAGGRYEQYF	TGTGCCAGCAGCACCCGCCCGGGGGCGGGGGGGCGTTACGAGCAGTACTTC
.	TRBJ2-7	TRBV11-3	.	CASSLGRDEQYF	TGTGCCAGCAGCTTAGGGAGAGACGAGCAGTACTTC
TRBD1	TRBJ1-5	TRBV7-7	.	CASSIDRAMKISNQPQHF	TGTGCCAGCAGCATAGACAGGGCTATGAAAATTAGCAATCAGCCCCAGCATTTT
.	TRBJ1-1	TRBV7-9	.	CASSEPGGSEAFF	TGTGCCAGCAGCGAGCCGGGAGGGTCTGAAGCTTTCTTT
.	TRBJ2-1	TRBV11-2	.	CASSRPRSQGSDEQFF	TGTGCCAGCAGCCGTCCGAGGTCACAGGGATCTGATGAGCAGTTCTTC
.	TRBJ1-1	TRBV4-1	few	CASSQEMNTEAFF	TGCGCCAGCAGCCAGGAGATGAACACTGAAGCTTTCTTT
TRBD1	TRBJ1-2	TRBV19	.	CASSDQGDDYGYTF	TGTGCCAGTAGTGACCAGGGGGATGACTATGGCTACACCTTC